This T cell receptor (beta chain) was documented in a study of T cell changes during pregnancy in multiple sclerosis. V lost 3 bases and J 5 bases, leaving 11 bases between the germline ends. CDR3 length: 13 residues. Germline V CDR1 and CDR2: SGDLS, YYNGEE. Here immunoSEQ multiplex PCR was the method, and the copy in TCRdb shows in-frame clones only, minus some. The sample lists 40,000 to 60,000 clones, approximately 94% seen once, with 0.25% to 0.4% in the top ten. The chain is built from TRBV9 and TRBJ2-5; tentative D call: TRBD1 (5 bases). The clonotype comes from a female donor with multiple sclerosis, enrolled in a pregnancy study. Sample: CD4+ T cells from peripheral blood mononuclear cells, taken in the third trimester of pregnancy. The CDR3 DNA is TGTGCCAGCAGCGGGGCAGGGTGGGAGACCCAGTACTTC. Its translation: CASSGAGWETQYF.